This entry concerns a single TCR beta chain. What it recognizes is unknown. This sample stems from a study of cytomegalovirus exposure and HLA in healthy donors. Study conclusions and caveats: For presence/absence analyses, sequencing depth was assumed to be roughly uniform across donors. In vitro assays verified that three CMV-associated chains recognized CMV antigens specifically.

This PCR relied on a set of 60 Vbeta primers and 13 Jbeta primers. As processed by the authors: About 11 million shared chains were among the roughly 80 million unique TCR beta chains that a later analysis counted. The data were produced by immunoSEQ multiplex PCR, yet TCRdb's version contains in-frame clones alone and is incomplete. That table is the source of V, J and clone size, and D and trimming were worked out from the DNA. The top ten clones hold under 3.5% of a sample with tens of thousands of clones, roughly 85% of them seen once. Germline CDR1 MNHNS, CDR2 SASEGT. This CDR3 region has 14 residues. The J segment lost 0 bases and the V segment lost 7 bases, leaving 6 bases of the junction unmatched.

The sample comprised PBMCs. This sequence joins TRBV6-1 and TRBJ2-7; 7 bases match TRBD1. This receptor was obtained from a woman aged 18-29 years in good health and CMV-seronegative. CDR3: CASTARDSSYEQYF. CDR3 sequence (DNA): TGTGCCAGCACGGCCCGGGACAGCTCCTACGAGCAGTACTTC.